This T cell receptor beta chain was found in a study of shared clonotypes between healthy human individuals. Study at large: CD4 naive and CD4 memory each took three plates per donor, while CD8 naive took two and CD8 memory one. Study-wide results and caveats: Clonotype sharing across several donors was observed for about 5.5% of naive CD4 clonotypes.

In regard to this clone: Its antigen remains unknown.

Donors comprised only Caucasian adults living in Nashville, Tennessee. CD4+ cell separation produced CD45RA+ naive and CD45RA-negative memory subsets. This table comes from immunoSEQ multiplex PCR, and its TCRdb copy is limited to in-frame clones, with some not included. The sample carries approximately 2.1 million clones, 80% to 95% recorded once. The germline CDR1 and CDR2 sequences are SQVTM and ANQGSEA. V dropped 7 bases and J dropped 3; count of bases not matched to a gene: 6. CDR3 length: 13 amino acids. The material sequenced was naive CD4+ T cells from PBMCs. Subset in this sample: CD45RA+ positively selected. The chain is built from TRBV29-1 and TRBJ1-1; 9 nucleotides agree with TRBD1. This receptor was obtained from a man aged 18 to 29 in good health. Some clones in this sample may be carry-over from other donors' samples. Here the CDR3 reads CSAQTGGDTEAFF. In DNA, the CDR3 is TGCAGCGCCCAGACAGGGGGGGACACTGAAGCTTTCTTT.